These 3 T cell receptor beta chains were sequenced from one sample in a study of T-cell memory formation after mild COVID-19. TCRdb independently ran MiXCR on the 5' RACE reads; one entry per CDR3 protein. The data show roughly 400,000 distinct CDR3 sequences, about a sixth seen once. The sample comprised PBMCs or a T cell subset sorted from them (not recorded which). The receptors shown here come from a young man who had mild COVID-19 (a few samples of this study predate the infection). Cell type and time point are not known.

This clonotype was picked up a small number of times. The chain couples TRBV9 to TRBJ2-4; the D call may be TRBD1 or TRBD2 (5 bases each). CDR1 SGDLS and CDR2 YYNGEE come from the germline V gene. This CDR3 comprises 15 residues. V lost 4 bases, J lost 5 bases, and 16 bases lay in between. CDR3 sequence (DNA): TGTGCCAGCAGCCAGGGCTCGGGAACGGAAAACATTCAGTACTTC. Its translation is CASSQGSGTENIQYF.

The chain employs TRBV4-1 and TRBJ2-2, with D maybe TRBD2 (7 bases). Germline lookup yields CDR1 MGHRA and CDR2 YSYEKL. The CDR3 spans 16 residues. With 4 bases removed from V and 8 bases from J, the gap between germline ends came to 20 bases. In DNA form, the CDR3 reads TGCGCCAGCAGCCCCGGTGTGGGGGGGCGCACAGGGGAGCTGTTTTTT. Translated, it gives CASSPGVGGRTGELFF.

The CDR3 reads CASSFDLGPYEQYF. CDR3 sequence (DNA): TGTGCCAGCAGCTTCGACCTCGGCCCCTACGAGCAGTACTTC. The chain recombines TRBV5-4 with TRBJ2-7; D ambiguous. Trimming took off 2 bases at V and 2 bases at J, with 11 bases between the two ends. The CDR3 extends over 14 amino acids. Looked up from germline, CDR1 is SGHNT and CDR2 is YYREEE (reference sequence).